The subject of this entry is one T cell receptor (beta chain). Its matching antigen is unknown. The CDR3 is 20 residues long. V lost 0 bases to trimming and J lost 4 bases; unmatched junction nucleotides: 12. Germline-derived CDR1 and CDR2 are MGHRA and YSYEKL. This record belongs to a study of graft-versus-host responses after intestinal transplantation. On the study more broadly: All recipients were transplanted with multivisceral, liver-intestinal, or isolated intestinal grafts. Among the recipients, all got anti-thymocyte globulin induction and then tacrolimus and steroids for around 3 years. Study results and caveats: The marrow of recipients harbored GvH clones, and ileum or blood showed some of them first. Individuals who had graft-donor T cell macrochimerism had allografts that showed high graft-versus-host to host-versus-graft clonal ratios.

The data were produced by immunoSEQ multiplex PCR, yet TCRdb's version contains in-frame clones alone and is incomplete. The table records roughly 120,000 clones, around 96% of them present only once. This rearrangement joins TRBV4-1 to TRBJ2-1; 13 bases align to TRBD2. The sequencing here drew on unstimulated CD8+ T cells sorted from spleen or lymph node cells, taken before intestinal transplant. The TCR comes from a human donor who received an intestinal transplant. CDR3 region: CASSQEWTSGSQWGYNEQFF. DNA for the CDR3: TGCGCCAGCAGCCAAGAGTGGACTAGCGGGAGTCAGTGGGGATACAATGAGCAGTTCTTC.